The 9 T cell receptor beta chains reported below all come from one sample, sequenced in a study of neurological immune-mediated disorders. Each CDR3 protein gets one entry after TCRdb re-called the 5' RACE reads with MiXCR. The table has roughly 47,000 distinct CDR3 sequences, around 4.5% seen once; the top ten hold roughly 6%. The specimen was PBMCs. The receptor source for this set is a woman aged 60-70 years with multiple sclerosis.

This clonotype was detected a few times. This chain's CDR3 is CASSLDRTDTQYF. The CDR3 region has the DNA TGTGCCAGCAGCTTGGACCGCACAGATACGCAGTATTTT. The chain uses TRBV11-3 and TRBJ2-3; D is unresolved. V was trimmed by 3 bases and J by 1 base, leaving 5 bases between them. The V gene's germline CDR1 is SGHNT and CDR2 YENEEA. CDR3 length: 13 amino acids. Full variable domain (rest looked up from reference TRBV11-3 and TRBJ2-3): EAGVVQSPRYKIIEKKQPVAFWCNPISGHNTLYWYLQNLGQGPELLIRYENEEAVDDSQLPKDRFSAERLKGVDSTLKIQPAELGDSAVYLCASSLDRTDTQYFGPGTRLTVL.

This clonotype was detected many times. This chain joins TRBV9 and TRBJ2-1; weak D call: TRBD2 (6 bases). The CDR3 contains 14 residues. Deletions cut 0 bases from V and 6 bases from J, with 10 bases between. CDR1 is SGDLS and CDR2 is YYNGEE in the germline V gene. The CDR3 DNA reads TGTGCCAGCAGCGTAGGGTGGGGACTCAATGAGCAGTTCTTC. As protein: CASSVGWGLNEQFF.

The chain combines TRBV20-1 with TRBJ2-1; TRBD1 might be the D (6 bases). V was trimmed by 3 bases and J by 8 bases, leaving 23 bases between them. This CDR3 contains 16 residues. CDR1 is DFQATT and CDR2 is SNEGSKA in the germline V gene (reference sequence). CDR3 amino acids: CSARGSDSPRMDEQFF. The CDR3 region has the DNA TGCAGTGCTAGGGGCTCGGACAGTCCCCGAATGGATGAGCAGTTCTTC.

This chain uses TRBV25-1 with TRBJ2-2; either TRBD1 or TRBD2 may supply D (6 bases each). Trimming removed 6 bases at V and 1 base at J, with 12 bases between. The germline CDR1 and CDR2 sequences are MGHDK and SYGVNS. The CDR3 is 15 amino acids. The CDR3 protein is CASSKGGWNTGELFF. Written as DNA, the CDR3 is TGTGCCAGCAGCAAGGGGGGATGGAACACCGGGGAGCTGTTTTTT.

This clonotype was seen more than once but under ten times. The chain combines TRBV7-2 with TRBJ2-7; tentative D call: TRBD2 (5 bases). The germline V and J ends were trimmed by 1 base and 3 bases, with 10 bases remaining between them. This CDR3 region has 14 residues. CDR1 is SGHTA and CDR2 is FQGNSA in the germline V gene. CDR3 coding DNA: TGTGCCAGCAGCTTAGTTTCCGGGGTCTACGAGCAGTACTTC. Translating it yields CASSLVSGVYEQYF.

In this sample, this clonotype turned up many times. This chain joins TRBV20-1 and TRBJ2-3; D may correspond to TRBD1 or TRBD2 (5 bases each). The germline V and J ends were trimmed by 6 bases and 3 bases, with 16 bases remaining between them. Per the germline V gene, CDR1 is DFQATT and CDR2 is SNEGSKA (reference sequence). The CDR3 is made up of 14 amino acids. The CDR3 here is CSARDARDTDTQYF. The DNA of the CDR3 is TGCAGTGCCCGGGACGCTAGAGATACAGATACGCAGTATTTT.

This clonotype showed up many times. J is TRBJ2-2 and V is TRBV20-1; 11 bases agree with TRBD2. Trimming removed 0 bases from V and 4 bases from J; junction bases left unmatched: 10. CDR3 length equals 18 residues. CDR1 is DFQATT and CDR2 is SNEGSKA in the germline V gene (reference sequence). The CDR3 DNA follows: TGCAGTGCTAGAGATAGGGAGACTAGCGGGACACCCACCGGGGAGCTGTTTTTT. This encodes CSARDRETSGTPTGELFF.

This clonotype was recorded at least ten times. J is TRBJ2-3 and V is TRBV20-1; 12 bases agree with TRBD2. V trimming: 5 bases; J trimming: 0 bases; junction bases outside the gene matches: 6. The germline gives CDR1 DFQATT, CDR2 SNEGSKA (reference sequence). The CDR3 consists of 16 residues. CDR3 sequence: CSALPLAGGSTDTQYF. The CDR3 coding sequence is TGCAGTGCTCTACCCCTAGCGGGAGGGAGCACAGATACGCAGTATTTT.

This clonotype was recorded many times. The CDR3 protein is CASSRGADEKLFF. For the CDR3, the DNA is TGTGCCAGCAGCAGGGGCGCGGATGAAAAACTGTTTTTT. The chain combines TRBV7-6 with TRBJ1-4; D perhaps matches TRBD1 (5 bases). The V gene lost 5 bases and the J gene lost 6 bases, with 10 bases spanning the gap. CDR1 and CDR2 (germline): SGHVS, FNYEAQ. The CDR3 totals 13 residues.